The 2 T cell receptor beta chains reported below all come from one sample, sequenced in a study of blood T cell dynamics during melanoma immunotherapy. The time point: pre-treatment baseline. Sequencing used immunoSEQ multiplex PCR; TCRdb keeps in-frame clones, though not all of them. The repertoire includes some 15,000 clones, 85% to 90% of them detected once, and around 6.1% sits in the top ten. This specimen was blood, taken from a patient treated with checkpoint blockade. The source of these receptors is a human donor with melanoma.

The rearrangement joins TRBV7-2 to TRBJ2-3; a weak D match, TRBD2 (6 bases). Trimming removed 5 bases at V and 6 bases at J, with 24 bases between. The germline CDR1 and CDR2 sequences are SGHTA and FQGNSA. This CDR3 is built from 17 residues. CDR3 in amino acids: CASSPNWAGTRLDTQYF. Written as DNA, the CDR3 is TGTGCCAGCAGCCCCAACTGGGCGGGGACCCGTTTGGATACGCAGTATTTT.

This clone showed up just a few times. V gene TRBV9 combines with J gene TRBJ2-1; no firm D call. The CDR3 has 15 residues. Germline V gene sequence: CDR1 SGDLS, CDR2 YYNGEE. V gave up 3 bases and J gave up 5 bases, with 15 bases separating them. The CDR3 loop is CASSETEPPNNEQFF. Written as DNA, the CDR3 is TGTGCCAGCAGCGAGACGGAACCTCCGAACAATGAGCAGTTCTTC.